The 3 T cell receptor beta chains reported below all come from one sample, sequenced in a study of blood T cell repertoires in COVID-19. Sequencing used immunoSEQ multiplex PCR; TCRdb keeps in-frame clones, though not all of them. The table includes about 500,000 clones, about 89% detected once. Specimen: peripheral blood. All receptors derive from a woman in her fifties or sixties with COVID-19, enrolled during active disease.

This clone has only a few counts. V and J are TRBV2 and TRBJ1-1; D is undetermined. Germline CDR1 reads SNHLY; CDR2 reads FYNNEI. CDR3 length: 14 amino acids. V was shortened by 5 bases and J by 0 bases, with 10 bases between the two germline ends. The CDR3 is CASSYRRMNTEAFF. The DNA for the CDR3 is TGTGCCAGCAGTTACAGAAGGATGAACACTGAAGCTTTCTTT.

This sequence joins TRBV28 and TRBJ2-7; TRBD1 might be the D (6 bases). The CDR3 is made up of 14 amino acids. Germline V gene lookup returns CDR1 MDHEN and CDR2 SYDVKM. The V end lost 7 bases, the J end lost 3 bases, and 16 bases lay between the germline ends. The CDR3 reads CASKGRDIVYEQYF. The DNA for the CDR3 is TGTGCCAGCAAGGGCCGGGACATTGTCTACGAGCAGTACTTC.

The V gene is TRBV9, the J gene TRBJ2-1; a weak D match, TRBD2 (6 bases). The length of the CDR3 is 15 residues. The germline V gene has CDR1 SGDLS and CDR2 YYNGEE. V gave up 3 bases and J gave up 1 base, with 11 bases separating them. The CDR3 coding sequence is TGTGCCAGCAGCGGGGGGGTCCAGTCCTACAATGAGCAGTTCTTC. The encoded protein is CASSGGVQSYNEQFF.